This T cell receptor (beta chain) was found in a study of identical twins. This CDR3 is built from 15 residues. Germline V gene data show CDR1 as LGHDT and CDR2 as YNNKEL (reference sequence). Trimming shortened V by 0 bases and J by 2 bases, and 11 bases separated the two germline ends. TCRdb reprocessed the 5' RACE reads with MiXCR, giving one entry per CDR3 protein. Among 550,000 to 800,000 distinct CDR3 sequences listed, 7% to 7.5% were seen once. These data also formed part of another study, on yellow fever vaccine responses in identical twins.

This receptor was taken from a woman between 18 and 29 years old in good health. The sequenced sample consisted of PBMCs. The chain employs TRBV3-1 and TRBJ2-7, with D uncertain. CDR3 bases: TGTGCCAGCAGCCAAGATTACGCCGGAACCTACGAGCAGTACTTC. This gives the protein CASSQDYAGTYEQYF.